This T cell receptor beta chain came from a study of regulatory T cells in long-lasting Graves disease. Points from the study as a whole: With persistent disease, TRBV28, TRBJ1-2 and TRBJ2-5 were the favored segments.

For TCR beta, libraries came from iRepertoire HTBI primers and Arm-PCR of CDR3 regions. Original processing notes: Looking across samples, the authors found under 75 TRBV and 14 TRBJ segments. Via MiXCR, TCRdb re-called the multiplex PCR reads, giving one row per CDR3 protein. These V and J calls are TCRdb output, not the study's own analysis. Of about 530,000 distinct CDR3 sequences listed, roughly 16% were seen once; the top ten hold about 25%. Germline CDR1 reads MNHNS; CDR2 reads SASEGT. The CDR3 has 13 residues. V was cut by 8 bases and J by 0 bases, with 9 bases left in between. This clonotype was counted ten times or more. Its antigen is not known. Time point defined: newly diagnosed GD, antithyroid drugs for less than 3 months. Construction of the TCR library relied on RNA isolated from PBMCs. This sample was also put to use in a study of T cells in Graves' hyperthyroidism and ophthalmopathy. As that report states: HTBI primers were used for first-round RT-PCR of the TCR CDR3. Blood held most thyroid clonotypes expanded above 0.001 frequency.

The receptor comes from a woman aged 35-65 years with Graves disease. This specimen consisted of peripheral blood mononuclear cells (PBMCs), obtained at new diagnosis, from a patient treated with antithyroid drugs. This chain joins TRBV6-1 and TRBJ2-3; D may be TRBD2 (5 bases). The DNA of the CDR3 is TGTGCCAGCCGAGGGTCTAGCACAGATACGCAGTATTTT. Its protein product is CASRGSSTDTQYF.